Listed here are 14 T cell receptor beta chains from one sample, sequenced in a study of cytomegalovirus exposure and HLA in healthy donors. PCR used 60 Vbeta primers and 13 Jbeta primers. Repertoires were generated with immunoSEQ multiplex PCR, while TCRdb's copy carries only in-frame clones and drops some. The sample totals around 140,000 clones. The sequencing input was PBMCs. Receptor source: a woman in her 50s in good health and CMV-seronegative.

The chain uses TRBV9 and TRBJ1-1, with D possibly TRBD1 on 6 matching bases. Germline V gives CDR1 SGDLS, CDR2 YYNGEE. V lost 4 bases and J 1 base, leaving 8 bases between the germline ends. The CDR3 consists of 13 residues. The CDR3 sequence is CASSLGQNTEAFF. For the CDR3, the DNA is TGTGCCAGCAGCCTGGGACAGAACACTGAAGCTTTCTTT.

The rearrangement joins TRBV4-1 to TRBJ1-4; D might be TRBD1 (6 bases). This CDR3 has 16 residues. CDR1 MGHRA and CDR2 YSYEKL come from the germline V gene. V was clipped by 4 bases and J by 7 bases, with 19 bases between them. The CDR3 protein is CASSLPLGTRLEKLFF. For the CDR3, the DNA is TGCGCCAGCAGCCTGCCCTTGGGGACAAGGCTTGAAAAACTGTTTTTT.

V gene TRBV5-6 combines with J gene TRBJ2-7; the D gene is possibly TRBD1 (5 bases). This CDR3 spans 14 amino acids. V lost 2 bases to trimming and J lost 1 base, with 10 bases between them. Germline V CDR1 and CDR2: SGHDT, YYEEEE. The chain's CDR3 is CASSFPTASYEQYF. The DNA for the CDR3 is TGTGCCAGCAGCTTCCCGACAGCGTCCTACGAGCAGTACTTC.

This chain connects TRBV5-4 to TRBJ1-2; D call uncertain. CDR3 size: 14 residues. The germline V gene encodes CDR1 SGHNT and CDR2 YYREEE (reference sequence). The V end lost 3 bases, the J end lost 4 bases, and 13 bases lay between the germline ends. The CDR3 coding sequence is TGTGCCAGCAGCTCCATTTCGGGTCGCTATGGCTACACCTTC. As protein: CASSSISGRYGYTF.

V and J are TRBV5-1 and TRBJ2-2; D is unclear. V gave up 7 bases and J gave up 7 bases, with 11 bases separating them. The length of the CDR3 is 12 residues. CDR1 and CDR2 from the germline V gene are SGHRS and YFSETQ. CDR3 region: CASGTNGGELFF. The DNA of the CDR3 is TGCGCCAGCGGTACAAATGGCGGGGAGCTGTTTTTT.

The rearrangement joins TRBV5-6 to TRBJ1-5; D possibly corresponds to TRBD1 (6 bases). Trimming left V 4 bases short and J 8 bases short, with 16 bases between. The CDR3 covers 14 residues. CDR1 SGHDT and CDR2 YYEEEE come from the germline V gene. This CDR3 reads CASSGGHPLEPQHF. In nucleotides, the CDR3 is TGTGCCAGCAGCGGGGGACACCCACTGGAGCCCCAGCATTTT.

The gene calls are TRBV5-1 and TRBJ2-5; maybe TRBD1 (6 bases). V lost 5 bases, J lost 1 base, and 12 bases lay in between. This CDR3 region has 14 residues. In germline, CDR1 is SGHRS, CDR2 YFSETQ. The CDR3 DNA follows: TGCGCCAGCAGTGGGACAATGGGCCAAGAGACCCAGTACTTC. Amino acids: CASSGTMGQETQYF.

The chain recombines TRBV5-1 with TRBJ2-1; TRBD1 agrees at 7 bases. The CDR3 is 16 amino acids. The V segment lost 1 base and the J segment 0 bases; nucleotides outside the gene matches: 4. CDR1 is SGHRS, CDR2 YFSETQ, per germline. DNA for the CDR3: TGCGCCAGCAGCTTGAGGGGGACAGACTCCTACAATGAGCAGTTCTTC. Translated, it gives CASSLRGTDSYNEQFF. The complete variable domain, with remaining parts taken from reference TRBV5-1 and TRBJ2-1, reads KAGVTQTPRYLIKTRGQQVTLSCSPISGHRSVSWYQQTPGQGLQFLFEYFSETQRNKGNFPGRFSGRQFSNSRSEMNVSTLELGDSALYLCASSLRGTDSYNEQFFGPGTRLTVL.

The rearrangement joins TRBV5-4 to TRBJ2-2; 8 bases match TRBD2. The ends lost 5 bases at V and 3 bases at J; junction bases unmatched: 12. Germline V lookup: CDR1 SGHNT, CDR2 YYREEE (reference sequence). This CDR3 contains 17 residues. In nucleotides, the CDR3 is TGTGCCAGCAGACTGAGAGCGGGGGATCAGGACACCGGGGAGCTGTTTTTT. Translating gives CASRLRAGDQDTGELFF.

The chain is built from TRBV7-2 and TRBJ1-2; D unclear. CDR3 size: 13 residues. V was trimmed by 9 bases and J by 8 bases, leaving 19 bases between them. The V gene's germline CDR1 is SGHTA and CDR2 FQGNSA. The CDR3 region is CASTWRATRGYTF. The CDR3 nucleotides read TGTGCCAGTACCTGGAGGGCGACGCGGGGCTACACCTTC.

V usage is TRBV19 and J usage is TRBJ2-1; a weak D match, TRBD2 (6 bases). The germline V and J ends were trimmed by 4 bases and 0 bases, with 13 bases remaining between them. The V gene's germline CDR1 is LNHDA and CDR2 SQIVND (reference sequence). This CDR3 is built from 16 residues. The CDR3 loop is CASSKGGVSSYNEQFF. CDR3 bases: TGTGCCAGTAGTAAGGGCGGGGTGAGCTCCTACAATGAGCAGTTCTTC.

The V gene is TRBV6-5, the J gene TRBJ2-7; no reliable D call. Per the germline V gene, CDR1 is MNHEY and CDR2 is SVGAGI. Between the trimmed V and J ends, which lost 6 bases and 3 bases, there was a span of 9 bases. The CDR3 has 12 amino acids. This CDR3 is CASRGTSYEQYF. CDR3 bases: TGTGCCAGCAGGGGCACGAGCTACGAGCAGTACTTC.

The J gene is TRBJ1-5, the V gene TRBV2; possible D gene TRBD1, 5 bases. The CDR3 is 15 residues long. The V gene's germline CDR1 is SNHLY and CDR2 FYNNEI. Trimming removed 4 bases from V and 0 bases from J, with 10 bases in between. The CDR3: CASSAGLTSNQPQHF. CDR3 DNA: TGTGCCAGCAGTGCGGGACTGACTAGCAATCAGCCCCAGCATTTT.

This chain uses TRBV28 with TRBJ1-2; TRBD1 aligns across 7 bases. Per germline, CDR1 MDHEN and CDR2 SYDVKM. The CDR3 runs 14 residues. J gave up 8 bases and V 2 bases, and 8 bases lay outside the gene matches. CDR3 nucleotides: TGTGCCAGCAGTTTAGAAACCACAGGGGAAGGCTACACCTTC. Translation: CASSLETTGEGYTF.